Presented here are 26 T cell receptor beta chains from one specimen sequenced in a study of T cell responses to AZD1222 COVID-19 vaccine. The protocol was immunoSEQ multiplex PCR, while the TCRdb copy is restricted to in-frame clones and leaves out a portion. The sample lists just over 65,000 clones, roughly 87% occurring once. Source: peripheral blood, taken on day 0 of AZD1222 vaccination. The receptors here all came from an adult in good health.

The rearrangement uses TRBV10-3 and TRBJ1-1; D gene ambiguous. The CDR3 covers 12 residues. V lost 2 bases, J lost 6 bases, and 7 bases lay in between. Per germline, CDR1 ENHRY and CDR2 SYGVKD. The CDR3 DNA reads as TGTGCCATCAGTGAGCATGGTGCTGAAGCTTTCTTT. This codes for CAISEHGAEAFF.

The chain has TRBV2 and TRBJ1-3; D remains unclear. CDR3 length equals 15 residues. CDR1 and CDR2 (germline): SNHLY, FYNNEI. The V and J ends lost 11 bases and 0 bases respectively, with 17 bases between them. CDR3 in DNA: TGTGCCCTTCTTTCCCGTAGGCTCTCTGGAAACACCATATATTTT. This sequence encodes CALLSRRLSGNTIYF.

This clone was observed a single time. This chain links TRBV5-6 with TRBJ2-1; perhaps TRBD2 as D (6 bases). The germline V and J ends were trimmed by 5 bases and 0 bases, with 12 bases remaining between them. The CDR3 runs 15 residues. Germline CDR1 is SGHDT and CDR2 is YYEEEE. This CDR3 is CASRWDFGSYNEQFF. The CDR3 bases are TGTGCCAGCAGATGGGACTTCGGCTCCTACAATGAGCAGTTCTTC.

This sequence joins TRBV11-2 and TRBJ1-2, with D uncertain. CDR3 length: 15 amino acids. Germline V lookup: CDR1 SGHAT, CDR2 FQNNGV. Trimming removed 3 bases from V and 2 bases from J, with 13 bases in between. This chain's CDR3 is CASSFVGRSNYGYTF. The CDR3, as DNA: TGTGCCAGCAGCTTCGTCGGCAGATCAAACTATGGCTACACCTTC.

J is TRBJ2-5 and V is TRBV11-2; 8 nucleotides match TRBD1. The CDR3 extends over 16 amino acids. Germline-derived CDR1 and CDR2 are SGHAT and FQNNGV. V gave up 4 bases and J gave up 1 base; unmatched junction bases: 8. The CDR3 DNA is TGTGCCAGCAGCTACGGACAGGGCGGGCGCCAAGAGACCCAGTACTTC. Translated: CASSYGQGGRQETQYF.

CDR3 residues: CASSLGRDSEAFF. CDR3 nucleotide sequence: TGTGCCAGCAGCTTGGGAAGGGATAGTGAAGCTTTCTTT. V usage is TRBV5-4 and J usage is TRBJ1-1, with D unresolved. The length of the CDR3 is 13 residues. Trimming stripped 0 bases from V and 7 bases from J, with 10 bases between. Germline assignment: CDR1 SGHNT and CDR2 YYREEE (reference sequence). Looking up the rest from reference TRBV5-4 and TRBJ1-1 gives the full variable domain: ETGVTQSPTHLIKTRGQQVTLRCSSQSGHNTVSWYQQALGQGPQFIFQYYREEENGRGNFPPRFSGLQFPNYSSELNVNALELDDSALYLCASSLGRDSEAFFGQGTRLTVV.

This clone turned up a few times. The chain joins TRBV28 to TRBJ2-5; 12 bases match TRBD2. The CDR3 sequence is 16 residues long. The junction had 6 bases not matched to a gene; V was cut back by 3 bases and J by 4 bases. Germline CDR1 and CDR2: MDHEN and SYDVKM. In nucleotides, the CDR3 is TGTGCCAGCAGTTTCCCTAGCGGGAGGGCTCGAGAGACCCAGTACTTC. This gives the protein CASSFPSGRARETQYF.

The chain couples TRBV7-3 to TRBJ1-4, with 8 bases aligning to TRBD1. With 2 bases clipped from V and 7 bases from J, the junction kept 0 bases outside the gene matches. In germline, CDR1 is SGHTA, CDR2 FQGTGA. The length of the CDR3 is 13 residues. The CDR3 loop reads CASSLDRGEKLFF. In nucleotides, the CDR3 is TGTGCCAGCAGCTTAGACAGGGGTGAAAAACTGTTTTTT.

The sample holds a few counts of this clone. The chain carries TRBV29-1 and TRBJ2-1, with D possibly matching TRBD2 (6 bases). CDR1 is SQVTM and CDR2 is ANQGSEA in the germline V gene. V gave up 2 bases and J gave up 8 bases, with 16 bases separating them. The CDR3 loop spans 14 amino acids. The CDR3 here is CSVESGLVFHEQFF. DNA for the CDR3: TGCAGCGTTGAATCGGGACTCGTTTTCCATGAGCAGTTCTTC.

The chain recombines TRBV12-2 with TRBJ2-1; the table's D call, TRBD2, was not checked against the DNA. TRBV12-2 is noted as a pseudogene. CDR3 length equals 17 residues. Here the CDR3 DNA reads TGTGCAAGTCGCTTAAGGATGGTTCTAGCGGGAGCGGGCGAGCAGTTCTTC. Protein product: CASRLRMVLAGAGEQFF.

The chain couples TRBV11-2 to TRBJ1-2; D gene ambiguous. The CDR3 is made up of 15 amino acids. The germline V gene encodes CDR1 SGHAT and CDR2 FQNNGV. V was cut by 0 bases and J by 4 bases, with 12 bases left in between. This CDR3 reads CASSLERRLLYGYTF. The CDR3 coding sequence is TGTGCCAGCAGCTTAGAGCGACGGCTACTCTATGGCTACACCTTC.

This clone showed up just once. The V call is TRBV5-6, the J call TRBJ2-1; no firm D call. Germline CDR1 SGHDT, CDR2 YYEEEE. V lost 0 bases, J lost 8 bases, and 6 bases lay in between. The length of the CDR3 is 12 residues. CDR3 amino acids: CASSLEGYEQFF. Here the CDR3 DNA reads TGTGCCAGCAGCTTGGAAGGGTATGAGCAGTTCTTC.

This chain links TRBV6-1 with TRBJ2-7; D uncertain. The V and J ends lost 4 bases and 4 bases respectively, with 2 bases between them. The CDR3 consists of 10 residues. The germline V gene has CDR1 MNHNS and CDR2 SASEGT. The CDR3 sequence is CASSGYEQYF. The CDR3 nucleotides are TGTGCCAGCAGTGGGTACGAGCAGTACTTC.

By sample fraction, this clone is medium-sized. The chain is built from TRBV27 and TRBJ1-5, with a possible D match to TRBD1 (6 bases). V shed 6 bases and J shed 3 bases, with 12 bases lying between them. The CDR3 extends over 14 amino acids. Germline V gene lookup returns CDR1 MNHEY and CDR2 SMNVEV (reference sequence). The CDR3 nucleotides are TGTGCCAGCAGCGGAGGGGGGCACAATCAGCCCCAGCATTTT. Translated, it gives CASSGGGHNQPQHF.

The V and J genes are TRBV6-4 and TRBJ1-1; no reliable D call. The germline V gene has CDR1 MRHNA and CDR2 SNTAGT. V was trimmed by 3 bases and J by 1 base, leaving 12 bases between them. The CDR3 has 15 residues. CDR3 in DNA: TGTGCCAGCAGTGAGACCCCCGTGCCGAACACTGAAGCTTTCTTT. Translating it yields CASSETPVPNTEAFF.

The gene calls are TRBV2 and TRBJ1-4, with 8 positions matching TRBD1. CDR1 and CDR2 from the germline V gene are SNHLY and FYNNEI. The CDR3 runs to 14 residues. Unmatched junction bases numbered 7, after V lost 6 bases and J lost 7 bases. CDR3 in DNA: TGTGCCAGCAGGTGGCAGGGGGCTAGTGAAAAACTGTTTTTT. It specifies CASRWQGASEKLFF.

This clone came up a few times. The chain uses TRBV27 and TRBJ2-7; TRBD2 matches 15 bases. Per the germline V gene, CDR1 is MNHEY and CDR2 is SMNVEV (reference sequence). The CDR3 is 15 amino acids. J was trimmed by 3 bases and V by 5 bases; bases with no gene match: 2. In DNA form, the CDR3 reads TGTGCCAGCAGTGCGGGACTAGCGGGAGGCTACGAGCAGTACTTC. Amino acids: CASSAGLAGGYEQYF.

The rearrangement joins TRBV4-3 to TRBJ1-4, with D perhaps matching TRBD1 (5 bases). V was shortened by 4 bases and J by 3 bases, with 15 bases between the two germline ends. This CDR3 has 16 residues. Per germline, CDR1 LGHNA and CDR2 YSLEER. CDR3 sequence reads: CASSRIAGTPNEKLFF. The CDR3 nucleotides read TGCGCCAGCAGCCGTATAGCCGGGACCCCTAATGAAAAACTGTTTTTT.

The chain carries TRBV15 and TRBJ1-1; maybe TRBD1 (6 bases). V shed 0 bases and J shed 11 bases, with 13 bases lying between them. CDR3 length equals 13 residues. Germline V gene sequence: CDR1 LNHNV, CDR2 YYDKDF (reference sequence). The CDR3 DNA is TGTGCCACCAGCAGAGATTACAGGGAGAAGGCTTTCTTT. Encoded protein: CATSRDYREKAFF.

V is TRBV30 and J is TRBJ1-2; 7 positions match TRBD1. V shed 8 bases and J 2 bases; nucleotides not matched to a gene: 5. The CDR3 is 12 amino acids. CDR1 is GTSNPN, CDR2 SVGIG, per germline (reference sequence). CDR3 amino acids: CARDSRNYGYTF. The CDR3 nucleotides read TGTGCCCGGGACAGCAGGAACTATGGCTACACCTTC.

V usage is TRBV7-6 and J usage is TRBJ2-7, with 11 bases that match TRBD2. Germline CDR1 is SGHVS and CDR2 is FNYEAQ. The CDR3 has 15 amino acids. V shed 5 bases, J shed 3 bases, and the junction held 6 bases outside the gene matches. Here the CDR3 reads CASSPLAGGLYEQYF. The CDR3 DNA sequence: TGTGCCAGCAGCCCCCTAGCGGGAGGCCTCTACGAGCAGTACTTC.

This chain joins TRBV4-3 and TRBJ1-4; the match to TRBD1 covers 7 bases. Germline V gene lookup returns CDR1 LGHNA and CDR2 YSLEER. The V segment lost 0 bases and the J segment 8 bases; nucleotides outside the gene matches: 9. The CDR3 consists of 16 residues. CDR3 bases: TGCGCCAGCAGCCAAGATCGCACAGGGGAGGGCGAAAAACTGTTTTTT. Its protein product is CASSQDRTGEGEKLFF.

The chain couples TRBV10-3 to TRBJ1-2, with D possibly TRBD1 on 6 matching bases. The CDR3 is made up of 17 amino acids. V shed 2 bases and J shed 7 bases, with 23 bases lying between them. CDR1 and CDR2 from the germline V gene are ENHRY and SYGVKD. CDR3 in amino acids: CAISENKQGAGFGGYTF. Here the CDR3 DNA reads TGTGCCATCAGTGAGAATAAACAGGGAGCCGGGTTTGGTGGCTACACCTTC.

The rearrangement links TRBV30 to TRBJ1-5; D possibly corresponds to TRBD1 (5 bases). Germline CDR1 is GTSNPN and CDR2 is SVGIG (reference sequence). The CDR3 spans 15 residues. The V and J ends lost 5 bases and 9 bases respectively, with 23 bases between them. CDR3 nucleotide sequence: TGTGCCTGGGAACCTAGGGACCGACCGAGGGGGCCCCAGCATTTT. Translating it yields CAWEPRDRPRGPQHF.

This chain uses TRBV7-8 with TRBJ1-3; perhaps TRBD1 as D (5 bases). Germline V gives CDR1 SGHVS, CDR2 FQNEAQ. This CDR3 is built from 13 residues. Trimming left V 4 bases short and J 4 bases short, with 8 bases between. CDR3 region: CASSSRGGNTIYF. The DNA for the CDR3 is TGTGCCAGCAGCTCCCGGGGCGGAAACACCATATATTTT.

V usage is TRBV12-2 and J usage is TRBJ2-5; TRBD1 is the table's D call, not checked against the DNA. TRBV12-2 is labeled a pseudogene. The length of the CDR3 is 15 residues. The CDR3 sequence is CASRLGTGPRKTQYF. The CDR3 bases are TGTGCAAGTCGCTTAGGTACAGGGCCTCGGAAGACCCAGTACTTC.